This is a list of T cell receptor beta chains from one sample in a study of blood T cell repertoires in COVID-19. The protocol was immunoSEQ multiplex PCR, while the TCRdb copy is restricted to in-frame clones and leaves out a portion. The top ten clones hold 5.6% of a sample with about 190,000 clones, about 82% of them seen once. Sequenced sample: PBMCs or T cells enriched from blood (not recorded which). The source of these receptors is a man aged 35-49 years with acute COVID-19. Each CDR3 is given with its conserved first and last residue. Each record gives: clone size, CDR3 length, J gene, V gene, D gene, CDR3 protein, CDR3 DNA. The D gene is left open where the match is weak. Clone size is stated in some rows and not others, as once, few, many or a class when expanded.

NA 16 TRBJ1-2 TRBV11-2 NA CASSLDLIGQGYGYTF TGTGCCAGCAGCTTAGATCTGATTGGGCAGGGGTATGGCTACACCTTC
NA 14 TRBJ1-2 TRBV2 NA CASSEGQGNYGYTF TGTGCCAGCAGTGAAGGGCAGGGGAACTATGGCTACACCTTC
NA 14 TRBJ2-7 TRBV27 NA CASSLRGASYEQYF TGTGCCAGCAGTTTACGGGGAGCTTCCTACGAGCAGTACTTC
NA 14 TRBJ2-1 TRBV13 NA CASKKAGRGNEQFF TGTGCCAGCAAAAAGGCAGGCCGGGGCAATGAGCAGTTCTTC
NA 15 TRBJ2-5 TRBV7-9 TRBD2 CASGLGTSAEETQYF TGTGCCAGCGGACTAGGGACTAGCGCAGAAGAGACCCAGTACTTC
NA 14 TRBJ2-7 TRBV9 NA CASSPQGSSYEQYF TGTGCCAGCAGCCCGCAGGGTAGCTCCTACGAGCAGTACTTC
NA 18 TRBJ1-3 TRBV14 NA CASSQSAIWGRLGNTIYF TGTGCCAGCAGCCAGTCAGCGATATGGGGGCGCTTAGGAAACACCATATATTTT
NA 15 TRBJ1-2 TRBV3-1/TRBV3-2 NA CASSQGAGGIHGYTF TGTGCCAGCAGCCAAGGCGCGGGTGGCATCCATGGCTACACCTTC
NA 20 TRBJ1-2 TRBV3-1/TRBV3-2 TRBD1 CASSQTFLRRDRGKDYGYTF TGTGCCAGCAGCCAAACCTTCCTGAGACGTGACAGGGGAAAGGACTATGGCTACACCTTC
NA 19 TRBJ2-1 TRBV24-1 TRBD2 CATSDPGAGDGGGPHEQFF TGTGCCACCAGTGACCCCGGGGCGGGGGACGGGGGAGGGCCCCATGAGCAGTTCTTC
NA 14 TRBJ1-1 TRBV5-1 NA CASSLKAGPSEAFF TGCGCCAGCAGCTTAAAGGCAGGTCCTTCTGAAGCTTTCTTT
once 15 TRBJ1-4 TRBV9 NA CASSAGVATNEKLFF TGTGCCAGCAGCGCAGGGGTTGCGACTAATGAAAAACTGTTTTTT
NA 15 TRBJ1-4 TRBV15 NA CATSRARVVGEKLFF TGTGCCACCAGCAGGGCGAGGGTGGTGGGTGAAAAACTGTTTTTT
once 15 TRBJ1-5 TRBV4-3 TRBD1 CASSLNRGSNQPQHF TGCGCCAGCAGCCTAAACAGGGGTAGCAATCAGCCCCAGCATTTT
few 14 TRBJ2-7 TRBV28 TRBD2 CASRASGTSYEQYF TGTGCCAGCAGGGCCTCCGGGACTAGCTACGAGCAGTACTTC
NA 11 TRBJ2-7 TRBV2 NA CASWRAYEQYF TGTGCCAGCTGGCGGGCCTACGAGCAGTACTTC
few 10 TRBJ2-7 TRBV2 NA CASSLYEQYF TGTGCCAGCAGTCTTTACGAGCAGTACTTC
NA 15 TRBJ2-1 TRBV6-2/TRBV6-3 TRBD2 CASSRLAGVVYEQFF TGTGCCAGCAGCCGACTAGCGGGAGTGGTATATGAGCAGTTCTTC
NA 12 TRBJ1-2 TRBV7-8 NA CASSVLNYGYTF TGTGCCAGTTCCGTCCTTAACTATGGCTACACCTTC
NA 14 TRBJ1-1 TRBV5-4 NA CASSFGGSHTEAFF TGTGCCAGCAGCTTCGGCGGCAGTCATACTGAAGCTTTCTTT
few 14 TRBJ1-3 TRBV6-4 NA CASITGNPGNTIYF TGTGCCAGCATTACAGGCAATCCTGGAAACACCATATATTTT
NA 12 TRBJ2-3 TRBV7-8 NA CASSRQTDTQYF TGTGCCAGCAGCCGTCAAACAGATACGCAGTATTTT
NA 12 TRBJ2-1 TRBV14 NA CASRDTRNEQFF TGTGCCAGCAGAGATACCAGGAATGAGCAGTTCTTC
NA 13 TRBJ1-5 TRBV30 TRBD1 CAWTGQGDQPQHF TGTGCCTGGACGGGACAGGGTGATCAGCCCCAGCATTTT
few 15 TRBJ2-1 TRBV7-6 TRBD2 CASSHRLAGGFEQFF TGTGCCAGCAGCCACCGACTAGCGGGAGGGTTTGAGCAGTTCTTC
NA 13 TRBJ2-7 TRBV10-3 NA CAIQVEGAYEQYF TGTGCCATCCAGGTTGAGGGGGCCTACGAGCAGTACTTC
NA 15 TRBJ2-4 TRBV7-2 NA CASSLARGWGNIQYF TGTGCCAGCAGCTTAGCCCGGGGGTGGGGAAACATTCAGTACTTC
NA 14 TRBJ1-6 TRBV30 TRBD1 CAWIQGANNSPLHF TGTGCCTGGATTCAGGGGGCGAACAATTCACCCCTCCACTTT
NA 16 TRBJ2-4 TRBV5-5 TRBD1 CASSWSTGTVKNIQYF TGTGCCAGCAGCTGGTCGACCGGGACAGTAAAAAACATTCAGTACTTC
NA 14 TRBJ2-1 TRBV30 TRBD2 CAWISSGSYNEQFF TGTGCCTGGATTTCTAGCGGGAGCTACAATGAGCAGTTCTTC
NA 16 TRBJ2-1 TRBV7-2 TRBD2 CASSSAATSGSSEQFF TGTGCCAGCAGCTCCGCGGCGACTAGCGGGAGTTCTGAGCAGTTCTTC
NA 16 TRBJ2-5 TRBV5-1 TRBD2 CASSPQGGGSGETQYF TGCGCCAGCAGCCCCCAAGGCGGGGGGTCGGGAGAGACCCAGTACTTC
NA 12 TRBJ2-7 TRBV12-3/TRBV12-4 NA CASSPGLYEQYF TGTGCCAGCAGTCCGGGTTTATACGAGCAGTACTTC
NA 14 TRBJ2-3 TRBV18 TRBD1 CASSRDRTGDTQYF TGTGCCAGCTCCCGGGACAGGACCGGCGATACGCAGTATTTT
NA 15 TRBJ2-7 TRBV6-2/TRBV6-3 NA CASSPVGGKEYEQYF TGTGCCAGCAGCCCCGTGGGCGGGAAGGAATACGAGCAGTACTTC
NA 16 TRBJ2-1 TRBV27 TRBD1 CASILNVRQGGNEQFF TGTGCCAGCATCCTAAACGTGAGACAGGGGGGCAATGAGCAGTTCTTC
NA 15 TRBJ1-5 TRBV7-3 NA CASSQQGKGNQPQHF TGTGCCAGCAGCCAACAGGGTAAGGGCAATCAGCCCCAGCATTTT
NA 17 TRBJ2-6 TRBV11-3 TRBD2 CASSPQTSGSGANVLTF TGTGCCAGCAGCCCCCAGACTAGCGGCTCTGGGGCCAACGTCCTGACTTTC
NA 18 TRBJ1-2 TRBV13 NA CASSLVAGKTTANYGYTF TGTGCCAGCAGCTTAGTAGCGGGGAAGACTACGGCTAACTATGGCTACACCTTC
NA 13 TRBJ1-1 TRBV28 NA CASSSGSYTEAFF TGTGCCAGCAGTTCCGGGAGCTACACTGAAGCTTTCTTT
NA 14 TRBJ1-3 TRBV7-2 NA CASSPGISGNTIYF TGTGCCAGCAGCCCAGGAATCTCTGGAAACACCATATATTTT
NA 15 TRBJ2-3 TRBV2 NA CASSDPAGSSDTQYF TGTGCCAGCAGTGACCCCGCCGGGAGTTCAGATACGCAGTATTTT
NA 17 TRBJ2-7 TRBV23-1 TRBD1 CASSQPHPGTGAYEQYF TGCGCCAGCAGTCAACCTCATCCCGGGACAGGGGCTTACGAGCAGTACTTC
NA 15 TRBJ2-7 TRBV19 TRBD2 CASSISGLAADEQYF TGTGCCAGTAGTATCTCGGGACTAGCGGCTGACGAGCAGTACTTC
NA 15 TRBJ1-5 TRBV19 NA CASSIQAGRGQPQHF TGTGCCAGTAGTATTCAGGCAGGCAGGGGTCAGCCCCAGCATTTT
NA 16 TRBJ1-2 TRBV28 NA CASSRGSGRGLFGYTF TGTGCCAGCAGCCGGGGTTCGGGTCGGGGGTTATTTGGCTACACCTTC
NA 11 TRBJ2-7 TRBV23-1 NA CASYPFYEQYF TGCGCCAGCTATCCCTTCTACGAGCAGTACTTC
NA 12 TRBJ1-2 TRBV18 NA CASSPTAYGYTF TGTGCCAGCTCACCGACAGCCTATGGCTACACCTTC
NA 19 TRBJ2-4 TRBV27 TRBD2 CASSLKLAGGSAAKNIQYF TGTGCCAGCAGTTTAAAACTAGCGGGAGGAAGTGCGGCCAAAAACATTCAGTACTTC
once 16 TRBJ1-1 TRBV27 NA CASSFGGLKMNTEAFF TGTGCCAGCAGTTTTGGGGGGTTGAAGATGAACACTGAAGCTTTCTTT
once 16 TRBJ2-7 TRBV5-6 TRBD2 CATTARRGRIGYEQYF TGTGCCACGACTGCCCGTCGCGGGAGGATTGGCTACGAGCAGTACTTC